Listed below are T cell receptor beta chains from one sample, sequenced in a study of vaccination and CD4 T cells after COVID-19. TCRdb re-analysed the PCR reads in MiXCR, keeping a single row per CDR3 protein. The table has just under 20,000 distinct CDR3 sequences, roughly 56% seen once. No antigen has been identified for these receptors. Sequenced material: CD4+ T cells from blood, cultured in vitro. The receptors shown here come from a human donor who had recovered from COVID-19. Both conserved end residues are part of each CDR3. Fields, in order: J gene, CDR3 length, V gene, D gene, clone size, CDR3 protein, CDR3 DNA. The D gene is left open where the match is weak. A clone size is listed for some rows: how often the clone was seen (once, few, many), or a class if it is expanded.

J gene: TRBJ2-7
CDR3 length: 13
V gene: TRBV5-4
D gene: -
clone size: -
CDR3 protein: CASSLASSYEQYF
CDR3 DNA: TGTGCCAGCAGCTTGGCCTCGTCTTACGAGCAGTACTTC

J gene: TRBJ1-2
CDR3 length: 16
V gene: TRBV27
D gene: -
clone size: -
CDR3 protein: CASSLWRGASSYGYTF
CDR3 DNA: TGTGCCAGCAGTTTATGGCGGGGGGCCTCTTCCTATGGCTACACCTTC

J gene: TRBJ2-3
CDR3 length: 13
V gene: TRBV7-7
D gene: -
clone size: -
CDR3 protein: CASSPRERGTQYF
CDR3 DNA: TGTGCTAGCAGCCCTAGGGAGAGGGGTACGCAGTATTTT

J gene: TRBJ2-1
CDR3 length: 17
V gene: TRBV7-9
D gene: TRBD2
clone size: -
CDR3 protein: CASSSGTSGPSYNEQFF
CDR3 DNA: TGTGCCAGCAGCTCCGGGACTAGCGGGCCGTCCTACAATGAGCAGTTCTTC

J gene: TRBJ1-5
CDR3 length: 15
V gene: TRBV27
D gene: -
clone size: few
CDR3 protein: CASSPLTASNQPQHF
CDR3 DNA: TGTGCCAGCAGTCCTCTCACAGCTAGCAATCAGCCCCAGCATTTT

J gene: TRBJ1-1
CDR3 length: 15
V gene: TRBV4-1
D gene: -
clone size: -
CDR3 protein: CASSQFYSRDPEAFF
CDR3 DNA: TGCGCCAGCAGCCAATTTTATAGCCGGGACCCTGAAGCTTTCTTT

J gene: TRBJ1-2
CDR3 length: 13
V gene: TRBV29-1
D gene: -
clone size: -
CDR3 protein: CSVAGRTTYGYTF
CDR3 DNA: TGCAGCGTTGCCGGGAGGACAACCTATGGCTACACCTTC

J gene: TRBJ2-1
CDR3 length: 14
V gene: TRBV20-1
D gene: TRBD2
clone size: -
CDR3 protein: CSARDHSGGPQQFF
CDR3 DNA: TGCAGTGCTAGAGATCACAGCGGGGGGCCTCAGCAGTTCTTC

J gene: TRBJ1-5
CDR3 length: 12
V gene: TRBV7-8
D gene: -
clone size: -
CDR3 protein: CASSLGEEPQHF
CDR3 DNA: TGTGCCAGCAGCTTAGGAGAGGAGCCCCAGCATTTT

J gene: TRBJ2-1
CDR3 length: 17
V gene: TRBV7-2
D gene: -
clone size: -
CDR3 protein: CASSFKRTRSSYNEQFF
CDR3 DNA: TGTGCCAGCAGCTTCAAGCGGACCAGGAGCTCCTACAATGAGCAGTTCTTC

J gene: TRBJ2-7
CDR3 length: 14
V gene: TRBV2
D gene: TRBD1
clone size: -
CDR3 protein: CASREQGATYEQYF
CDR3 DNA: TGTGCCAGCAGGGAACAGGGGGCCACCTACGAGCAGTACTTC

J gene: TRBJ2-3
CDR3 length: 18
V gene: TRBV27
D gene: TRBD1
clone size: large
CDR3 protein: CASSFRGRLATSTDTQYF
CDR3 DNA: TGTGCCAGCAGTTTCAGGGGGCGGCTAGCGACTAGCACAGATACGCAGTATTTT

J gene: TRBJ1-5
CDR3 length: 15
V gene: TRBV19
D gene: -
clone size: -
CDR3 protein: CASSIDRGGNQPQHF
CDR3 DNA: TGTGCCAGTAGTATAGACAGGGGTGGCAATCAGCCCCAGCATTTT

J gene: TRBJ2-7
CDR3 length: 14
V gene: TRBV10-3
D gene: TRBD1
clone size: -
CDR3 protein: CAISLGTGGIEQYF
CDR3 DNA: TGTGCCATCAGTTTAGGGACAGGCGGAATCGAGCAGTACTTC

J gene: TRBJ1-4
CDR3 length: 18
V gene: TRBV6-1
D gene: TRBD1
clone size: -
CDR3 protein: CASRPGTVRGATNEKLFF
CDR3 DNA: TGTGCCAGCAGGCCTGGGACAGTTAGAGGAGCAACTAATGAAAAACTGTTTTTT